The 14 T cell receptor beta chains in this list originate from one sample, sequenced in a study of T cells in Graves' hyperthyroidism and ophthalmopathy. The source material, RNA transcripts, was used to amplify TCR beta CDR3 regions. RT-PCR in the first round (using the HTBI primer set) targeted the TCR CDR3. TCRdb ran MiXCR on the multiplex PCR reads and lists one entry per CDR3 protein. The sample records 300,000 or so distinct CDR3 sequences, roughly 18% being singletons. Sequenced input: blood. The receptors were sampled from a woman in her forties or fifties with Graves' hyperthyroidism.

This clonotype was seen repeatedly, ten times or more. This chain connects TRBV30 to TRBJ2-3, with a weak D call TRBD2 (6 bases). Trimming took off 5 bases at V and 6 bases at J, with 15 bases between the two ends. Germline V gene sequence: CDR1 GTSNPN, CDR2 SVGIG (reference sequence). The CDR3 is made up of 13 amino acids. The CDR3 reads CAWARGLADTQYF. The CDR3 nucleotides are TGTGCCTGGGCTCGGGGACTCGCCGATACGCAGTATTTT. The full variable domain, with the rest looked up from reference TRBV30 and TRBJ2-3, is SQTIHQWPATLVQPVGSPLSLECTVEGTSNPNLYWYRQAAGRGLQLLFYSVGIGQISSEVPQNLSASRPQDRQFILSSKKLLLSDSGFYLCAWARGLADTQYFGPGTRLTVL.

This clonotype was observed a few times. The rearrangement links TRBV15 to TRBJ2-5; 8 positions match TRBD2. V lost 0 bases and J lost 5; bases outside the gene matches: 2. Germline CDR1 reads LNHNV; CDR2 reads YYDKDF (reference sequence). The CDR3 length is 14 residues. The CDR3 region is CATSRDRLAETQYF. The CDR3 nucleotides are TGTGCCACCAGCAGAGACCGACTAGCGGAGACCCAGTACTTC.

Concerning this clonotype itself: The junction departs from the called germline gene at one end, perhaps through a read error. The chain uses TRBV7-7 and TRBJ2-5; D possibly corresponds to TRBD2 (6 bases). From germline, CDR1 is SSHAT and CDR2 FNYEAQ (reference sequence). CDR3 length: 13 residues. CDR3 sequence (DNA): TGTGCTAGCAGCAGGGACGCGGGGGAGACCCAGTACTTC. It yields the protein CASSRDAGETQYF.

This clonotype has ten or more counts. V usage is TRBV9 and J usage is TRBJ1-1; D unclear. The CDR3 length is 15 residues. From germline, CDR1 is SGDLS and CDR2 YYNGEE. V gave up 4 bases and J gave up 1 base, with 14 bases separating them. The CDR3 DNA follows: TGTGCCAGCAGCCAAAGGGTCGGCAGGAACACTGAAGCTTTCTTT. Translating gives CASSQRVGRNTEAFF.

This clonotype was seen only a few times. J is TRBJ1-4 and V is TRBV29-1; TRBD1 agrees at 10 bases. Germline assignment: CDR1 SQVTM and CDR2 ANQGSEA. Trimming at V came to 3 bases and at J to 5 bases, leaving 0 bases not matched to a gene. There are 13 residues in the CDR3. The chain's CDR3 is CSVEGQGNEKLFF. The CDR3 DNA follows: TGCAGCGTTGAGGGACAGGGGAATGAAAAACTGTTTTTT.

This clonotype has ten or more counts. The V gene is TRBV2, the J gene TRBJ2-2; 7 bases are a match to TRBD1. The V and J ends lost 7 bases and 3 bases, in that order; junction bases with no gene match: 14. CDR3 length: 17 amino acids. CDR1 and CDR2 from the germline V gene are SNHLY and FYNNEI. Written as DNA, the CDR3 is TGTGCCAGCAAACGACAGGGAGTACAAAAACACACCGGGGAGCTGTTTTTT. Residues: CASKRQGVQKHTGELFF.

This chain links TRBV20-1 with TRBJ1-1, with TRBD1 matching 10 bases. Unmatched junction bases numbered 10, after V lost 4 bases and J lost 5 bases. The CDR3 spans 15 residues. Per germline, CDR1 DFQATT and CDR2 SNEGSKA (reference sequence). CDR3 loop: CSANPGTGVGTEAFF. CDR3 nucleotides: TGCAGTGCTAATCCCGGGACAGGGGTGGGGACTGAAGCTTTCTTT.

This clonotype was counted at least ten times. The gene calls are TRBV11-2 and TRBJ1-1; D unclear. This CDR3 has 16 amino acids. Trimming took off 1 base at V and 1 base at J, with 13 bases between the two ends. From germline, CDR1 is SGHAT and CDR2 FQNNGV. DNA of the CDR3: TGTGCCAGCAGCTTAGTCGGGCCCGGAACGAACACTGAAGCTTTCTTT. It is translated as CASSLVGPGTNTEAFF.

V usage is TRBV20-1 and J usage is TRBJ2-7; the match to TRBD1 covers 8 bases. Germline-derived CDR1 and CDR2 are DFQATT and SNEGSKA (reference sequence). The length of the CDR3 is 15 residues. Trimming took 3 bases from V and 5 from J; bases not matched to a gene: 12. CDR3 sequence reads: CSASEPSTGENEQYF. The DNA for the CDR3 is TGCAGTGCTAGTGAACCCTCGACAGGGGAAAACGAGCAGTACTTC.

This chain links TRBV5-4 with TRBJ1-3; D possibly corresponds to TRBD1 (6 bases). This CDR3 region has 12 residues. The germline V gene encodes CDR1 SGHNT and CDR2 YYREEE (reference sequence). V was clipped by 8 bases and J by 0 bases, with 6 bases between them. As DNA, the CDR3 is TGTGCCAGACAGGGCTCTGGAAACACCATATATTTT. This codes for CARQGSGNTIYF. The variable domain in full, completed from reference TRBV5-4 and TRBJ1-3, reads ETGVTQSPTHLIKTRGQQVTLRCSSQSGHNTVSWYQQALGQGPQFIFQYYREEENGRGNFPPRFSGLQFPNYSSELNVNALELDDSALYLCARQGSGNTIYFGEGSWLTVV.

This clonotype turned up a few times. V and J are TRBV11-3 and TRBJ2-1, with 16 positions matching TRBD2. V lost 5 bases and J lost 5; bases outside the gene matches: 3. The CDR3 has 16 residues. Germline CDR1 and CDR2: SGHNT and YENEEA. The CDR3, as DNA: TGTGCCAGCAGCCCGGGACTAGCGGGAGGGGACAATGAGCAGTTCTTC. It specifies CASSPGLAGGDNEQFF.

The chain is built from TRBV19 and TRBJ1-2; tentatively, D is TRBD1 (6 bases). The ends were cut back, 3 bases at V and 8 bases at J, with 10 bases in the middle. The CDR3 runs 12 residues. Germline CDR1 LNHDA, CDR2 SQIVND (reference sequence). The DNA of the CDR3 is TGTGCCAGTAGTATGCAAGGGGGAGGCTACACCTTC. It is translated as CASSMQGGGYTF.

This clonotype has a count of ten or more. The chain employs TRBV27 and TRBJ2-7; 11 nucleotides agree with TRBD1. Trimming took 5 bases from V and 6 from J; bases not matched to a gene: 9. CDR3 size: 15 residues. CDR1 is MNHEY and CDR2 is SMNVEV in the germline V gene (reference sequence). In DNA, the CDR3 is TGTGCCAGCAGTCTAGGGACAGGGGGGCTAGCCGAGCAGTACTTC. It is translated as CASSLGTGGLAEQYF.

The CDR3 bases are TGCAGCGTTGACAGTGCCAGGGGGGGGGAGACCCAGTACTTC. This codes for CSVDSARGGETQYF. The V call is TRBV29-1, the J call TRBJ2-5; D assignment may be TRBD1 or TRBD2 (7 bases each). Germline V lookup: CDR1 SQVTM, CDR2 ANQGSEA. Trimming shortened V by 3 bases and J by 5 bases, and 16 bases separated the two germline ends. This CDR3 comprises 14 residues.